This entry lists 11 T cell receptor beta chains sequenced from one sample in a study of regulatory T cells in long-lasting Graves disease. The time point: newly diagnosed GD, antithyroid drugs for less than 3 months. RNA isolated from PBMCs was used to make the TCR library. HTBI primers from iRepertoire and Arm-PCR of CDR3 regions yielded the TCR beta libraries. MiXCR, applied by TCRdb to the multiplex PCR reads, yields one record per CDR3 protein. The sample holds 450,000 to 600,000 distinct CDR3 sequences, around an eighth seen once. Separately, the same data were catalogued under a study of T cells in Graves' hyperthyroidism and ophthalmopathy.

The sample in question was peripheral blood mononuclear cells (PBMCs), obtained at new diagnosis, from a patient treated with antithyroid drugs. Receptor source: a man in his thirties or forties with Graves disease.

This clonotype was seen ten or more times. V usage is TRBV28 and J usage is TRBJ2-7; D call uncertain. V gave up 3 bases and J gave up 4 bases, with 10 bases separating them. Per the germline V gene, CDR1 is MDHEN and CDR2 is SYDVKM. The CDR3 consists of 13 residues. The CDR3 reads CASSLRHLYEQYF. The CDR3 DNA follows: TGTGCCAGCAGTTTGAGACACCTGTACGAGCAGTACTTC.

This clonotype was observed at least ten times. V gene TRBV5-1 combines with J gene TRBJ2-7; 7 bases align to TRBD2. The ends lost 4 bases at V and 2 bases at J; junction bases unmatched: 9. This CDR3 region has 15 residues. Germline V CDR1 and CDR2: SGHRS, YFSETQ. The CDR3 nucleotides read TGCGCCAGCAGCGCCGGGACTACCCTGGCCTACGAGCAGTACTTC. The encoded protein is CASSAGTTLAYEQYF.

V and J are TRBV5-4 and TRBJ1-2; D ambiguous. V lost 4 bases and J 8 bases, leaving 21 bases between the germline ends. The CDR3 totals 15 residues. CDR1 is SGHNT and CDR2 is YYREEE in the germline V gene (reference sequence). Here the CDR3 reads CASSALGRRIRGYTF. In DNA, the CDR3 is TGTGCCAGCAGCGCGTTAGGACGGAGGATAAGAGGCTACACCTTC.

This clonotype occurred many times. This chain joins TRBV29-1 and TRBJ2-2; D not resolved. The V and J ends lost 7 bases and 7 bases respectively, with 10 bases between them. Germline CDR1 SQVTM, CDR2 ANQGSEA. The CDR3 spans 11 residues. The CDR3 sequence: CSGDAFGELFF. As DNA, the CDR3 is TGCAGCGGAGATGCCTTCGGGGAGCTGTTTTTT.

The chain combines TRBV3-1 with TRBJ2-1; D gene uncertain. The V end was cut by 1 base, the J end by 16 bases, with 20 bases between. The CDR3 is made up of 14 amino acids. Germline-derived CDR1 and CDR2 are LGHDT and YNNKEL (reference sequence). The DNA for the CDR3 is TGTGCCAGCAGCCAAGTCCCACCGGGCCCCCAGCTTTTCTTC. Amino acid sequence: CASSQVPPGPQLFF.

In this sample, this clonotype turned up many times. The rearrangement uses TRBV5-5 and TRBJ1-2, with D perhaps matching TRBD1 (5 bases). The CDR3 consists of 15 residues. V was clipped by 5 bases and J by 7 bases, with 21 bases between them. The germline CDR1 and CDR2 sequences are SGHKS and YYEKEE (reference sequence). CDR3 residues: CASRPQVAGRPGYTF. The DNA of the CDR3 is TGTGCCAGCAGGCCCCAGGTGGCAGGGAGGCCTGGCTACACCTTC.

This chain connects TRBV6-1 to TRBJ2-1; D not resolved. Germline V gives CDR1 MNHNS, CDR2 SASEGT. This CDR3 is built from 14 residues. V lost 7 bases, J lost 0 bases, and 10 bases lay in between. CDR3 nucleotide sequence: TGTGCCAGCACCTGGGCCCGCTCCTACAATGAGCAGTTCTTC. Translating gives CASTWARSYNEQFF.

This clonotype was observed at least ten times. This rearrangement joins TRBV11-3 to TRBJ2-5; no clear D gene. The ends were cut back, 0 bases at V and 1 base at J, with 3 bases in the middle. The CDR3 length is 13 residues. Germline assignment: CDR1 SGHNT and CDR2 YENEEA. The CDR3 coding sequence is TGTGCCAGCAGCTTAGACAGCCAAGAGACCCAGTACTTC. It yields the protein CASSLDSQETQYF.

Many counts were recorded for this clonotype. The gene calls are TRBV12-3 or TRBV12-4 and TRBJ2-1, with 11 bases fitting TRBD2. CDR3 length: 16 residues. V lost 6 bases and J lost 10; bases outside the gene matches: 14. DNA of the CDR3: TGTGCCAGCAGACCGCCGGGACTAGCGGCTGTGGGCGAGCAGTTCTTC. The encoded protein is CASRPPGLAAVGEQFF.

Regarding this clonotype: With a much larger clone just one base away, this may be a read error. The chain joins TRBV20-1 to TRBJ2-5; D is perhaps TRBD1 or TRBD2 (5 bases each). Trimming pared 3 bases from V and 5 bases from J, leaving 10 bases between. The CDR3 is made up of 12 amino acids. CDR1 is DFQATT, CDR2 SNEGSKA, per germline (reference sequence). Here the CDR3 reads CSARGDGETQYF. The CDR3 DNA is TGCAGTGCTAGGGGGGACGGGGAGACCCAGTACTTC.

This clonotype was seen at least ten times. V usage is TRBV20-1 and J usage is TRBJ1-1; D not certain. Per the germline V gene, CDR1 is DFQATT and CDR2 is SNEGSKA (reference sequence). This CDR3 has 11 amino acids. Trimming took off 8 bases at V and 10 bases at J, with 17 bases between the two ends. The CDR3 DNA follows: TGCAGTTCGACTGACATAAAGGGAGCTTTCTTT. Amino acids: CSSTDIKGAFF.